One and the same sample provided the 5 T cell receptor beta chains below, sequenced in a study of T cells after yellow fever vaccination. In TCRdb, the 5' RACE reads were re-called with MiXCR into one record per CDR3 protein. Of 70,000 or so distinct CDR3 sequences listed, approximately 5.9% are singletons. The sample consisted of CD4+ T cells sorted from PBMCs, taken less than 18 days after the first yellow fever vaccination. The receptors shown here come from a man younger than 30 who received the YFV17D yellow fever vaccine.

This clonotype was recorded at least ten times. The V call is TRBV6-1, the J call TRBJ2-3; 10 bases agree with TRBD1. Trimming removed 6 bases from V and 1 base from J; junction bases left unmatched: 10. There are 17 residues in the CDR3. CDR1 is MNHNS and CDR2 is SASEGT in the germline V gene. In DNA form, the CDR3 reads TGTGCCAGCAGCCCCGGGACAGGGGTTTGGGGCACAGATACGCAGTATTTT. Translating gives CASSPGTGVWGTDTQYF.

This clonotype was seen repeatedly, ten times or more. The V call is TRBV27, the J call TRBJ2-7; no definite D call. Germline V lookup: CDR1 MNHEY, CDR2 SMNVEV (reference sequence). This CDR3 has 14 amino acids. V was clipped by 7 bases and J by 2 bases, with 15 bases between them. This chain's CDR3 is CASKDPDPAYEQYF. Here the CDR3 DNA reads TGTGCCAGCAAAGACCCCGATCCCGCCTACGAGCAGTACTTC.

This clonotype was observed a few times. The V and J genes are TRBV3-1 and TRBJ2-2, with a weak D call TRBD1 (6 bases). Germline values: CDR1 LGHDT, CDR2 YNNKEL (reference sequence). V lost 0 bases and J 5 bases, leaving 13 bases between the germline ends. The CDR3 spans 16 residues. The CDR3 coding sequence is TGTGCCAGCAGCCAAGATACGACAGGCTTAACCGGGGAGCTGTTTTTT. This sequence encodes CASSQDTTGLTGELFF.

This clonotype was seen at least ten times. The chain joins TRBV29-1 to TRBJ2-5; D is undetermined. The CDR3 loop spans 12 amino acids. The germline V and J ends were trimmed by 7 bases and 1 base, with 10 bases remaining between them. Germline CDR1 reads SQVTM; CDR2 reads ANQGSEA. The CDR3 spells CSGTVTQETQYF. The CDR3 region has the DNA TGCAGCGGAACGGTCACCCAAGAGACCCAGTACTTC.

The table lists this clonotype with many counts. One end of the junction is discordant with germline, which a read error may explain. The V call is TRBV5-8, the J call TRBJ2-7; 14 positions match TRBD2. This CDR3 contains 17 residues. CDR1 SGHTS and CDR2 YDEGEE come from the germline V gene. CDR3 in amino acids: CASSWGLAGAQSYGQYF. CDR3 DNA: TGTGCCAGCAGCTGGGGACTAGCGGGGGCCCAAAGCTACGGGCAGTACTTC.